This T cell receptor beta chain was obtained from a study of CD8+CD57+ T cells in acquired aplastic anemia (dated by TCRdb to the late 2010s). Notes on the research overall: On average, sorted CD4+ and CD8+ cells yielded approximately 3 ug of extracted DNA, with a range of about 0.19 to 30 ug. Mean read counts for healthy donor samples were about 10.8 million for CD4+ cells and 11 million to 14 million for CD8+ cells. Summary of the overall study and its limitations: Patients and healthy controls showed no significant difference in CD8+ Simpson's diversity (P=0.060). Roughly 30 CD8+ CDR3 sequences were found to be shared between patients and controls, but these sequences appeared to be highly expressed in patients and within the immunodominant clones of the patients.

The study deep-sequenced TCR repertoires of sorted CD4+ and CD8+ blood T cells from severe aplastic anemia patients and healthy subjects. Ficoll-Paque density gradient centrifugation was used to isolate peripheral blood mononuclear cells. Before DNA was extracted, CD4+ and CD8+ T cells were sorted using either FACS or magnetic beads. Profiling of TCR beta VDJ combinations and CDR3 sequences used genomic DNA as the template. TCR repertoire sequencing was run on an Illumina HiSeq 2000. On the study's bioinformatics: Repertoire assessment relied on Simpson's diversity index, CDR3 size and DJ length profiles, and TRBV/TRBJ rearrangement plots. Whichever DNA sequence was most abundant in the deep sequencing data was defined as the immunodominant clone. CDR3 amino acid sequences were checked for sharing across subjects and were also compared against the VDJdb database and published repertoires. TCRdb passed the public sequencing reads through fastp at Q25 and MiXCR, retaining productive beta sequences. Rows matching on CDR3 protein sequence are summarized as one entry with the most common DNA and genes. The V and J calls were not made by the authors but by TCRdb's processing. The sample profile shows around 140,000 distinct CDR3 sequences; around two fifths of them were found once. The biggest ten clones account for under 9% of the sample.

This clonotype qualifies as medium-sized (0.01 to 0.1%). It lacks a known antigen. Within one base of it there is no much larger clone, and no base qualities were kept. Specimen: sorted CD4+, CD8+, or CD8+CD57+ T cells (not recorded which) from PBMCs. The TCR was taken from a human donor in good health, serving as a control.

The CDR3 here reads CATSRDVRGSEQYF. In nucleotide form, the sequence is TGTGCCACCAGCAGAGATGTCAGGGGTAGCGAGCAGTACTTC. The rearrangement combines TRBV15 with TRBJ2-7; the D gene is perhaps TRBD1, on 6 matching bases. For CDR1 and CDR2, the germline V gene (reference sequence) lists LNHNV and YYDKDF. From cysteine to phenylalanine, the CDR3 is 14 amino acids long. Just the 42-base CDR3 DNA is kept, in frame starting at base 1. V lost 0 bases and J lost 6 bases; the stretch between them is 12 bases long.